These 24 T cell receptor beta chains were all obtained from the same sample, sequenced in a study of T cell repertoires in cytomegalovirus infection. TCRdb independently ran MiXCR on the reads; one entry per CDR3 protein. The sample consists of approximately 500,000 distinct CDR3 sequences, 16% of them appearing once. Material: CD8+ T cells from PBMCs. The receptors shown here come from a human donor in good health (CMV status not recorded). Some clones in this sample may be carry-over from other donors' samples.

This clonotype was seen many times. The rearrangement joins TRBV28 to TRBJ1-1; no definite D call. The CDR3 contains 11 residues. Germline lookup yields CDR1 MDHEN and CDR2 SYDVKM. V lost 2 bases and J 11 bases, leaving 9 bases between the germline ends. The CDR3 DNA follows: TGTGCCAGCAGTTTAACGCAGGCGGCTTTCTTT. Amino acid sequence: CASSLTQAAFF. Full variable domain (missing parts from reference TRBV28 and TRBJ1-1): DVKVTQSSRYLVKRTGEKVFLECVQDMDHENMFWYRQDPGLGLRLIYFSYDVKMKEKGDIPEGYSVSREKKERFSLILESASTNQTSMYLCASSLTQAAFFGQGTRLTVV.

This clonotype has a single count. Likely a read error: the CDR3 ends without its conserved phenylalanine or tryptophan. Because the CDR3's place on the DNA is in doubt, the DNA is left out and the CDR3 is given as listed by TCRdb. The chain is built from TRBV7-2 and TRBJ2-1; the table calls TRBD1, which could not be checked here. The germline gives CDR1 SGHTA, CDR2 FQGNSA. The CDR3 contains 15 residues when both ends are counted. The CDR3: CASSSGSPGVNEQLL.

V and J are TRBV11-3 and TRBJ2-1; no definite D call. Trimming cost V 0 bases and J 0 bases, with 12 bases left between them. The CDR3 covers 17 residues. CDR1 is SGHNT, CDR2 YENEEA, per germline. The CDR3 bases are TGTGCCAGCAGCTTAGATCCGCGCGGCGGCTCCTACAATGAGCAGTTCTTC. Translated, it gives CASSLDPRGGSYNEQFF.

This clonotype was recorded a few times. This sequence joins TRBV27 and TRBJ2-7; perhaps D is TRBD1 or TRBD2 (6 bases each). V shed 8 bases and J shed 5 bases, with 19 bases lying between them. Germline V gene data show CDR1 as MNHEY and CDR2 as SMNVEV (reference sequence). This CDR3 contains 14 residues. The CDR3 here is CASVKGGTDHEQYF. In DNA form, the CDR3 reads TGTGCCAGCGTTAAAGGGGGGACCGACCACGAGCAGTACTTC.

The table lists this clonotype with a few counts. The V gene is TRBV16, the J gene TRBJ1-2, with 7 bases aligning to TRBD1. Looked up from germline, CDR1 is KGHSY and CDR2 is FQNENV. The CDR3 consists of 15 residues. The trim removed 2 bases at V and 3 bases at J, leaving 6 bases unmatched. In DNA form, the CDR3 reads TGTGCCAGCAGCCAAAGGACAGGCAGACACTATGGCTACACCTTC. It codes for CASSQRTGRHYGYTF.

This clonotype was picked up a small number of times. The chain joins TRBV20-1 to TRBJ2-5, with D uncertain. Germline lookup yields CDR1 DFQATT and CDR2 SNEGSKA (reference sequence). The CDR3 has 8 amino acids. The CDR3 spells CSVSTQYF. CDR3 nucleotide sequence: TGCAGCGTCTCGACCCAGTACTTC.

Details on this clonotype: The junction differs from germline at one of its ends, possibly a read error. This chain connects TRBV7-9 to TRBJ1-1; 9 bases agree with TRBD1. This CDR3 spans 13 amino acids. Germline V gene lookup returns CDR1 SEHNR and CDR2 FQNEAQ (reference sequence). The CDR3 region has the DNA TGTGCCAGCAGCGGACAGGGGAACCCTGAAGCTTTCTTT. Its translation: CASSGQGNPEAFF.

The CDR3 DNA reads as TGTGCCAGCAGCCCTAAGACTAGCTATAGCACAGATACGCAGTATTTT. It is translated as CASSPKTSYSTDTQYF. This chain joins TRBV5-6 and TRBJ2-3; 7 nucleotides align to TRBD2. Germline CDR1 is SGHDT and CDR2 is YYEEEE. J was trimmed by 0 bases and V by 4 bases; bases with no gene match: 8. The CDR3 spans 16 residues. The full variable domain, rest sourced from reference TRBV5-6 and TRBJ2-3, is DAGVTQSPTHLIKTRGQQVTLRCSPKSGHDTVSWYQQALGQGPQFIFQYYEEEERQRGNFPDRFSGHQFPNYSSELNVNALLLGDSALYLCASSPKTSYSTDTQYFGPGTRLTVL.

This clonotype was counted at least ten times. The chain has TRBV27 and TRBJ1-5, with 8 bases that match TRBD1. V lost 3 bases and J lost 5; bases outside the gene matches: 3. The length of the CDR3 is 14 residues. CDR1 and CDR2 from the germline V gene are MNHEY and SMNVEV (reference sequence). The DNA of the CDR3 is TGTGCCAGCAGTTTCGCAGGGGGCTATCAGCCCCAGCATTTT. Amino acids: CASSFAGGYQPQHF.

This clonotype occurred a few times. The rearrangement links TRBV13 to TRBJ1-1; TRBD1 matches 8 bases. The CDR3 consists of 15 residues. In germline, CDR1 is PRHDT, CDR2 FYEKMQ (reference sequence). Losses at the gene ends were 5 bases for V and 4 bases for J; bases not matched to a gene: 9. The CDR3 bases are TGTGCCAGCAGCGCCGAGACAGGGGCGCTCACTGAAGCTTTCTTT. This codes for CASSAETGALTEAFF.

The chain carries TRBV6-5 and TRBJ1-1; no clear D. Germline V gene lookup returns CDR1 MNHEY and CDR2 SVGAGI. The germline V and J ends were trimmed by 0 bases and 7 bases, with 12 bases remaining between them. The CDR3 has 14 residues. CDR3 sequence (DNA): TGTGCCAGCAGTTACTCGCAGAGACTTGTTGAAGCTTTCTTT. Protein product: CASSYSQRLVEAFF.

This rearrangement joins TRBV11-2 to TRBJ1-5; D call uncertain. The V gene lost 5 bases and the J gene lost 1 base, with 15 bases spanning the gap. The V gene's germline CDR1 is SGHAT and CDR2 FQNNGV. The CDR3 is 16 residues long. The CDR3 reads CASSQDGGPSNQPQHF. DNA for the CDR3: TGTGCCAGCAGCCAGGACGGTGGGCCGAGCAATCAGCCCCAGCATTTT.

At least ten counts were recorded for this clonotype. The CDR3 DNA is TGTGCCAGCAGTTACCAGCGGGATAGACAAGAGACCCAGTACTTC. It yields the protein CASSYQRDRQETQYF. The J gene is TRBJ2-5, the V gene TRBV6-5, with 7 positions matching TRBD2. Germline trimming cut 2 bases from V and 2 bases from J; bases unmatched to any gene: 5. CDR3 length: 15 residues. Per germline, CDR1 MNHEY and CDR2 SVGAGI.

This clonotype was detected ten times or more. The rearrangement uses TRBV14 and TRBJ2-2; 10 bases are shared with TRBD2. Germline CDR1 is SGHDN and CDR2 is FVKESK. The CDR3 runs to 16 residues. V was clipped by 4 bases and J by 3 bases; unmatched bases: 5. The CDR3 DNA is TGTGCCAGCAGCCGATGGACTAGCGGTTACACCGGGGAGCTGTTTTTT. Translated, it gives CASSRWTSGYTGELFF.

The genes are TRBV27 and TRBJ1-2, with TRBD1 identical over 11 bases. Germline V gene sequence: CDR1 MNHEY, CDR2 SMNVEV (reference sequence). The CDR3 is 16 residues long. The V gene end was trimmed by 6 bases and the J gene end by 4 bases; junction bases not matched to a gene: 10. The CDR3 DNA sequence: TGTGCCAGCAGGACAAATCCGGGACAGGGGGTCTATGGCTACACCTTC. The encoded protein is CASRTNPGQGVYGYTF.

This clonotype was seen many times. The chain recombines TRBV6-2 or TRBV6-3 with TRBJ1-1; 8 bases align to TRBD1. The V and J ends lost 5 bases and 12 bases, in that order; junction bases with no gene match: 8. The CDR3 totals 12 residues. Germline V gene lookup returns CDR1 MNHEY and CDR2 SVGEGT. CDR3 amino acids: CASSRTGMVPFF. The CDR3 DNA follows: TGTGCCAGCAGTCGGACAGGGATGGTGCCTTTCTTT.

This clonotype came up many times. The V and J genes are TRBV7-4 and TRBJ2-5, with 7 bases identical to TRBD2. The CDR3 extends over 17 amino acids. Losses at the gene ends were 7 bases for V and 5 bases for J; bases not matched to a gene: 19. Per the germline V gene, CDR1 is SGHVT and CDR2 is SQSDAQ. CDR3 residues: CASIQDWREGSRETQYF. The CDR3 DNA is TGTGCCAGCATCCAAGACTGGAGGGAGGGTAGTCGGGAGACCCAGTACTTC.

The CDR3 nucleotides are TGTGCCAGCAGCGTAGGTAGCGGAGCCACCTACGAGCAGTACTTC. Protein: CASSVGSGATYEQYF. The J gene is TRBJ2-7, the V gene TRBV9; possibly TRBD2 for D (6 bases). Germline V gives CDR1 SGDLS, CDR2 YYNGEE. CDR3 length: 15 residues. V was shortened by 0 bases and J by 2 bases, with 12 bases between the two germline ends.

This clonotype was detected a few times. The chain employs TRBV27 and TRBJ2-2; 7 bases agree with TRBD1. Germline values: CDR1 MNHEY, CDR2 SMNVEV (reference sequence). Germline trimming cut 6 bases from V and 6 bases from J; bases unmatched to any gene: 10. The CDR3 covers 15 residues. CDR3 region: CASRILQGFAGELFF. In nucleotides, the CDR3 is TGTGCCAGCAGAATTTTACAGGGGTTCGCCGGGGAGCTGTTTTTT.

As concerns this clonotype: The CDR3 carries no conserved terminal phenylalanine or tryptophan, so it likely arises from a read error. This sequence joins TRBV6-6 and TRBJ2-7; a weak D match, TRBD2 (6 bases). The germline V gene encodes CDR1 MNHNY and CDR2 SVGAGI (reference sequence). The CDR3 extends over 15 amino acids. V dropped 6 bases and J dropped 0 bases, with 15 bases sitting between them. CDR3 nucleotide sequence: TGTGCCAGCAGCGAACTAGCTGCGAGCTCCTACGAGCAGTACTTA. It yields the protein CASSELAASSYEQYL.

The rearrangement links TRBV19 to TRBJ2-1; 9 bases are shared with TRBD1. This CDR3 contains 14 residues. V trimming: 6 bases; J trimming: 7 bases; junction bases outside the gene matches: 7. Germline V gene lookup returns CDR1 LNHDA and CDR2 SQIVND (reference sequence). CDR3 DNA: TGTGCCAGTAGCCCGGGACAGGGAACGAATGAGCAGTTCTTC. Its translation is CASSPGQGTNEQFF.

This chain connects TRBV14 to TRBJ1-2; possible D gene TRBD1, 5 bases. Per germline, CDR1 SGHDN and CDR2 FVKESK. Between the trimmed V and J ends, which lost 1 base and 4 bases, there was a span of 10 bases. This CDR3 region has 14 residues. The CDR3 DNA reads TGTGCCAGCAGCCAAGGGGGGGGTCCCTATGGCTACACCTTC. Translated, it gives CASSQGGGPYGYTF.

Many counts were recorded for this clonotype. V is TRBV29-1 and J is TRBJ2-1, with 10 bases identical to TRBD2. After removal of 3 bases from V and 2 bases from J, the junction contained 7 bases not matched to a gene. The CDR3 contains 16 residues. The V gene's germline CDR1 is SQVTM and CDR2 ANQGSEA. Here the CDR3 reads CSVDGVSGRTYNEQFF. The CDR3 DNA sequence: TGCAGCGTTGACGGGGTTAGCGGGAGGACCTACAATGAGCAGTTCTTC.

This clonotype was counted a few times. This chain joins TRBV3-1 and TRBJ2-1; 12 bases agree with TRBD2. This CDR3 is built from 15 residues. Per germline, CDR1 LGHDT and CDR2 YNNKEL (reference sequence). V shed 6 bases, J shed 2 bases, and the junction held 2 bases outside the gene matches. For the CDR3, the DNA is TGTGCCAGCAGGACTAGCGGGAGAGCCTACAATGAGCAGTTCTTC. Translated, it gives CASRTSGRAYNEQFF.